The rows below give T cell receptor beta chains drawn from one sample of a study of blood T cell repertoires in COVID-19. TCRdb's copy holds only in-frame clones and misses some; the assay was immunoSEQ multiplex PCR. The profile shows approximately 94,000 clones, just over 85% of them singletons. The sequenced sample consisted of peripheral blood. Every receptor here comes from a human donor in a cohort sampled during active COVID-19. Each CDR3 is given with its conserved first and last residue. Each record gives: CDR3 protein, V gene, J gene.

CDR3: CASSPGTGGVNEQFF
V: TRBV27
J: TRBJ2-1

CDR3: CASNLGGQGTDTQYF
V: TRBV5-1
J: TRBJ2-3

CDR3: CASSVVSGTGELFF
V: TRBV9
J: TRBJ2-2

CDR3: CASSLTGGNEQFF
V: TRBV19
J: TRBJ2-1

CDR3: CASSGSGLYEQYF
V: TRBV28
J: TRBJ2-7

CDR3: CASSYYGQIKEQFF
V: TRBV6-5
J: TRBJ2-1

CDR3: CASRLGTGMTEAFF
V: TRBV7-8
J: TRBJ1-1

CDR3: CAWMRNTEAFF
V: TRBV30
J: TRBJ1-1

CDR3: CASSLSVNTEAFF
V: TRBV7-9
J: TRBJ1-1

CDR3: CASSLVRGKLFF
V: TRBV11-2
J: TRBJ1-4

CDR3: CASSLLIGAGKEQYF
V: TRBV28
J: TRBJ2-7

CDR3: CATQGLAAPYEQYF
V: TRBV7-9
J: TRBJ2-7

CDR3: CASSYSEGNSPLHF
V: TRBV6-5
J: TRBJ1-6

CDR3: CASSGTGGPYEQYF
V: TRBV27
J: TRBJ2-7

CDR3: CASSVLGADGYTF
V: TRBV19
J: TRBJ1-2

CDR3: CASSQGRGRGWTGEAFF
V: TRBV3-1/TRBV3-2
J: TRBJ1-1

CDR3: CASSFSETQYF
V: TRBV5-6
J: TRBJ2-5

CDR3: CATGEDSRYGYTF
V: TRBV2
J: TRBJ1-2

CDR3: CASSPTGGSGNTIYF
V: TRBV9
J: TRBJ1-3

CDR3: CASSIGQGGYEQYF
V: TRBV19
J: TRBJ2-7

CDR3: CASRRTGQTYEQYF
V: TRBV19
J: TRBJ2-7

CDR3: CASSLGRSGSGNEQFF
V: TRBV11-3
J: TRBJ2-1

CDR3: CASRRGLADTYNEQFF
V: TRBV19
J: TRBJ2-1